Listed here are 20 T cell receptor beta chains from one sample, sequenced in a study of regulatory T cells in long-lasting Graves disease. Researchers made TCR beta libraries by using iRepertoire HTBI primers and running Arm-PCR on CDR3 regions. TCRdb recomputed calls from the multiplex PCR reads with MiXCR, one row per CDR3 protein. The data hold about 660,000 distinct CDR3 sequences, with 30% observed a single time. Stated time point: persistent/refractory GD, antithyroid drugs over 5 years with positive TRAb. From PBMCs, RNA was extracted and then used to make the TCR library. Sequencing used peripheral blood mononuclear cells (PBMCs), obtained when the disease was refractory, from a patient treated with antithyroid drugs. These TCRs come from a female donor with Graves disease.

This clonotype was seen more than once but under ten times. The chain recombines TRBV12-3 or TRBV12-4 with TRBJ2-4; 10 bases agree with TRBD1. The CDR3 consists of 18 residues. Germline trimming cut 5 bases from V and 0 bases from J; bases unmatched to any gene: 10. The CDR3 here is CASSPGTGETLAKNIQYF. For the CDR3, the DNA is TGTGCCAGCAGTCCCGGGACAGGGGAGACCTTAGCCAAAAACATTCAGTACTTC.

The J gene is TRBJ1-1, the V gene TRBV12-3 or TRBV12-4, with no clear D. The CDR3 length is 13 residues. V lost 9 bases, J lost 3 bases, and 14 bases lay in between. CDR3 bases: TGTGCCAGTCAATCCAGTCGGTACACTGAAGCTTTCTTT. Translated: CASQSSRYTEAFF.

The rearrangement links TRBV25-1 to TRBJ2-5, with D perhaps matching TRBD1 (5 bases). The CDR3 covers 13 residues. With 8 bases removed from V and 5 bases from J, the gap between germline ends came to 15 bases. Germline V gene lookup returns CDR1 MGHDK and CDR2 SYGVNS. The CDR3 loop is CASGWGGVETQYF. DNA of the CDR3: TGTGCCAGCGGATGGGGCGGTGTCGAGACCCAGTACTTC.

This clonotype appeared a few times. The rearrangement joins TRBV10-3 to TRBJ1-6, with no clear D. V was clipped by 0 bases and J by 7 bases, with 13 bases between them. The CDR3 consists of 16 residues. CDR1 and CDR2 from the germline V gene are ENHRY and SYGVKD. In DNA form, the CDR3 reads TGTGCCATCAGTGAGTCGAACTCAGCGGGCAATTCACCCCTCCACTTT. Protein: CAISESNSAGNSPLHF.

This clonotype was counted between two and nine times. The rearrangement joins TRBV30 to TRBJ2-7; maybe TRBD2 (5 bases). The CDR3 length is 12 residues. The germline V gene has CDR1 GTSNPN and CDR2 SVGIG (reference sequence). Trimming shortened V by 3 bases and J by 6 bases, and 12 bases separated the two germline ends. This chain's CDR3 is CAWSAGVGEQYF. CDR3 coding DNA: TGTGCCTGGAGCGCCGGGGTAGGCGAGCAGTACTTC. Filled out from reference TRBV30 and TRBJ2-7, the complete variable domain reads SQTIHQWPATLVQPVGSPLSLECTVEGTSNPNLYWYRQAAGRGLQLLFYSVGIGQISSEVPQNLSASRPQDRQFILSSKKLLLSDSGFYLCAWSAGVGEQYFGPGTRLTVT.

In this sample, this clonotype turned up a few times. This chain links TRBV3-1 with TRBJ2-2; D perhaps matches TRBD2 (5 bases). Germline lookup yields CDR1 LGHDT and CDR2 YNNKEL (reference sequence). V was shortened by 1 base and J by 6 bases, with 9 bases between the two germline ends. The CDR3 is 14 residues long. The CDR3 sequence is CASSQAPRAGELFF. The DNA for the CDR3 is TGTGCCAGCAGCCAAGCTCCGAGGGCCGGGGAGCTGTTTTTT.

The sample holds many counts of this clonotype. V is TRBV2 and J is TRBJ2-5; D possibly matches TRBD1 or TRBD2 (6 bases each). Germline-derived CDR1 and CDR2 are SNHLY and FYNNEI. V shed 2 bases and J shed 3 bases, with 13 bases lying between them. This CDR3 has 15 residues. CDR3 sequence: CASSEPRGLKETQYF. The CDR3 nucleotides read TGTGCCAGCAGTGAACCCCGGGGGCTAAAAGAGACCCAGTACTTC.

The CDR3 DNA sequence: TGCAGTGCTAGTGTGGCGGGAGGCCCGGGGACCGGGGAGCTGTTTTTT. Translation gives CSASVAGGPGTGELFF. The chain has TRBV20-1 and TRBJ2-2; 8 bases match TRBD2. V lost 3 bases and J lost 5; bases outside the gene matches: 11. The germline CDR1 and CDR2 sequences are DFQATT and SNEGSKA (reference sequence). The CDR3 sequence is 16 residues long.

The gene calls are TRBV12-3 or TRBV12-4 and TRBJ2-7, with no clear D. The CDR3 spans 14 residues. Trimming shortened V by 3 bases and J by 3 bases, and 12 bases separated the two germline ends. The CDR3 nucleotides are TGTGCCAGCAGTTTTAGGAGATCGGGCTACGAGCAGTACTTC. It encodes CASSFRRSGYEQYF.

This chain links TRBV2 with TRBJ1-6; 8 positions agree with TRBD1. The CDR3 consists of 12 residues. Unmatched junction bases numbered 0, after V lost 0 bases and J lost 14 bases. In germline, CDR1 is SNHLY, CDR2 FYNNEI. Here the CDR3 reads CASSEADRALHF. The CDR3 DNA sequence: TGTGCCAGCAGTGAAGCGGACAGGGCCCTCCACTTT.

The V call is TRBV6-2 or TRBV6-3, the J call TRBJ1-1, with TRBD1 matching over 12 bases. Germline loops: CDR1 MNHEY, CDR2 SVGEGT. This CDR3 comprises 18 residues. V lost 6 bases to trimming and J lost 7 bases; unmatched junction nucleotides: 18. The CDR3 sequence: CASSVDPGTGGRIHEAFF. In DNA, the CDR3 is TGTGCCAGCAGCGTCGATCCCGGGACAGGGGGCAGGATTCATGAAGCTTTCTTT.

This clonotype appeared many times. The rearrangement links TRBV2 to TRBJ1-2; 8 nucleotides line up with TRBD1. Germline V gene data show CDR1 as SNHLY and CDR2 as FYNNEI. J gave up 2 bases and V 7 bases, and 6 bases lay outside the gene matches. The CDR3 covers 14 residues. The CDR3 region has the DNA TGTGCCAGCACCCCGGACAGGGTGAACTATGGCTACACCTTC. Translating gives CASTPDRVNYGYTF. The complete variable domain, with remaining parts taken from reference TRBV2 and TRBJ1-2, reads EPEVTQTPSHQVTQMGQEVILRCVPISNHLYFYWYRQILGQKVEFLVSFYNNEISEKSEIFDDQFSVERPDGSNFTLKIRSTKLEDSAMYFCASTPDRVNYGYTFGSGTRLTVV.

This clonotype was observed a handful of times. The rearrangement joins TRBV2 to TRBJ1-6; D not resolved. V lost 2 bases and J lost 7, with 15 bases in between. This CDR3 comprises 16 residues. Per germline, CDR1 SNHLY and CDR2 FYNNEI. The CDR3 sequence: CASSENPAESNSPLHF. CDR3 coding DNA: TGTGCCAGCAGTGAAAATCCGGCAGAGTCGAATTCACCCCTCCACTTT. Based on the CDR3 plus reference TRBV2 and TRBJ1-6, the full variable domain is EPEVTQTPSHQVTQMGQEVILRCVPISNHLYFYWYRQILGQKVEFLVSFYNNEISEKSEIFDDQFSVERPDGSNFTLKIRSTKLEDSAMYFCASSENPAESNSPLHFGNGTRLTVT.

The chain links TRBV10-3 to TRBJ1-2; 7 bases match TRBD1. The CDR3 spans 13 residues. CDR1 ENHRY and CDR2 SYGVKD come from the germline V gene. Unmatched junction bases numbered 9, after V lost 11 bases and J lost 3 bases. CDR3 amino acids: CAAADRVDYGYTF. CDR3 in DNA: TGTGCCGCTGCCGACAGGGTTGACTATGGCTACACCTTC.

Comment on this clonotype: The germline gene is not matched at one end of the junction; a read error may be the cause. The chain joins TRBV6-1 to TRBJ1-4; TRBD1 matches at 10 bases. CDR3 length equals 15 residues. Germline CDR1 MNHNS, CDR2 SASEGT. CDR3 loop: CASREGQGVNEKLFF. The CDR3 nucleotides read TGTGCCAGCAGGGAAGGACAGGGGGTAAATGAAAAACTGTTTTTT.

The rearrangement uses TRBV6-9 and TRBJ1-1, with D tentatively TRBD1 (5 bases). The CDR3 runs 14 residues. Germline CDR1 is MNHGY and CDR2 is SVAAGI. V lost 4 bases and J 5 bases, leaving 14 bases between the germline ends. In DNA form, the CDR3 reads TGTGCCAGCAGTTCGCCCCGGGGGAGTACTGAAGCTTTCTTT. It is translated as CASSSPRGSTEAFF.

The V and J genes are TRBV7-9 and TRBJ2-7; TRBD2 agrees at 14 bases. J was trimmed by 7 bases and V by 6 bases; bases with no gene match: 5. Germline CDR1 and CDR2: SEHNR and FQNEAQ (reference sequence). This CDR3 comprises 14 residues. The CDR3 is CASRMGLAGEEQYF. Written as DNA, the CDR3 is TGTGCCAGCAGGATGGGACTAGCGGGGGAGGAGCAGTACTTC.

This clonotype was recorded at least ten times. The chain recombines TRBV28 with TRBJ1-2; D not certain. V was trimmed by 0 bases and J by 6 bases, leaving 8 bases between them. The V gene's germline CDR1 is MDHEN and CDR2 SYDVKM. CDR3 size: 13 residues. Here the CDR3 DNA reads TGTGCCAGCAGTTTATGGGTCGGAAATGGCTACACCTTC. Amino acids: CASSLWVGNGYTF.

This clonotype was seen ten or more times. V usage is TRBV2 and J usage is TRBJ2-7, with D maybe TRBD2 (6 bases). CDR3 length equals 13 residues. Germline CDR1 is SNHLY and CDR2 is FYNNEI. The V end was cut by 6 bases, the J end by 3 bases, with 12 bases between. For the CDR3, the DNA is TGTGCCAGCAGGGCCGGGACTCTCTACGAGCAGTACTTC. Its protein is CASRAGTLYEQYF.

This chain links TRBV4-1 with TRBJ2-7; 10 bases line up with TRBD1. The V gene end was trimmed by 4 bases and the J gene end by 4 bases; junction bases not matched to a gene: 10. The CDR3 length is 16 residues. Germline V gene sequence: CDR1 MGHRA, CDR2 YSYEKL. The CDR3 bases are TGCGCCAGCAGCCGATTTGACAGGGGGCGCGGATACGAGCAGTACTTC. This sequence encodes CASSRFDRGRGYEQYF.